The present entry profiles one TCR beta chain with its context. V lost 6 bases, J lost 7 bases, and 13 bases lay in between. The CDR3 covers 13 residues. CDR1 and CDR2 from the germline V gene are MNHEY and SMNVEV (reference sequence). Study processing details: Amplified reference gene primers provided the basis for estimating nucleated cell counts. Assay: immunoSEQ multiplex PCR; the TCRdb copy retains only in-frame clones and omits some. That table supplies the V and J calls and clone size; D and trimming were determined from the DNA. This repertoire shows 150,000 or so clones, 87% found once; its top ten account for about 5.7%. The sample comes from a study of blood T cell repertoires in COVID-19. Study context: Sites in the United States, Italy and Spain provided acute and convalescent COVID-19 samples. Sources were T cells, B-cell-depleted T cells, or PBMCs; the material itself was cDNA or gDNA.

The TCR was taken from an elderly man with acute or convalescent COVID-19. Sequenced material: peripheral blood. V gene TRBV27 combines with J gene TRBJ1-5; D is perhaps TRBD1 (5 bases). The CDR3 region is CASRRQSDQPQHF. CDR3 coding DNA: TGTGCCAGCAGACGACAGAGTGACCAGCCCCAGCATTTT.